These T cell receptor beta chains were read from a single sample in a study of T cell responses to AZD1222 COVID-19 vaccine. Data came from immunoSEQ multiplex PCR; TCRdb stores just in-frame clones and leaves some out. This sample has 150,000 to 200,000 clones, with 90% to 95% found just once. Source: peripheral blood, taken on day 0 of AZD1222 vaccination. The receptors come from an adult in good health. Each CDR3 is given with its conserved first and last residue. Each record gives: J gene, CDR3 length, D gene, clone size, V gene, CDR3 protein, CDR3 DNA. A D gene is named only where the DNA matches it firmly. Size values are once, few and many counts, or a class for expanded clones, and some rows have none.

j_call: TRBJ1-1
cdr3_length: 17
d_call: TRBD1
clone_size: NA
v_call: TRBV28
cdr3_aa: CASSPLRAGGMNTEAFF
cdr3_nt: TGTGCCAGCAGCCCTCTCCGGGCAGGGGGTATGAACACTGAAGCTTTCTTT

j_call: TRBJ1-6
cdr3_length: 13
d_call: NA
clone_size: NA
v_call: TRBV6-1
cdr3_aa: CASSEGLNSPLHF
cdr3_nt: TGTGCCAGCAGTGAGGGGCTAAATTCACCCCTCCACTTT

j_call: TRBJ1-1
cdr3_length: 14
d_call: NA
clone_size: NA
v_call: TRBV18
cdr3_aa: CASSPPRDLKMTFF
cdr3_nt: TGTGCCAGCTCACCACCCCGGGACCTCAAGATGACTTTCTTT

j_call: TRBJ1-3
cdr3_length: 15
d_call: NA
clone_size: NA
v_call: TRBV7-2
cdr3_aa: CASSLSPVGPNTIYF
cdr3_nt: TGTGCCAGCAGCTTGTCCCCGGTTGGACCAAACACCATATATTTT

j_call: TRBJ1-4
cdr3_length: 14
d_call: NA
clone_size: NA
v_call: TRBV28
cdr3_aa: CASKRDLSNEKLFF
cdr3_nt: TGTGCCAGCAAGCGGGACTTATCTAATGAAAAACTGTTTTTT

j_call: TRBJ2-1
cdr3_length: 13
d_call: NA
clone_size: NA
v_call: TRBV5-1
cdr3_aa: CASSLVSENEQFF
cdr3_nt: TGCGCCAGCAGCTTGGTATCCGAAAATGAGCAGTTCTTC

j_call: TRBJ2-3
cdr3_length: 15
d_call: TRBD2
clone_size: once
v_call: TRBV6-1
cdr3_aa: CASSSVAGGTDTQYF
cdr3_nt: TGTGCCAGCAGCAGCGTAGCGGGAGGCACAGATACGCAGTATTTT

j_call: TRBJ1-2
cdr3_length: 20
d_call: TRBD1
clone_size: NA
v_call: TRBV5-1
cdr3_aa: CASSLDWWARGQGPNYGYTF
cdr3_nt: TGCGCCAGCAGCTTGGACTGGTGGGCCAGGGGGCAAGGCCCTAACTATGGCTACACCTTC

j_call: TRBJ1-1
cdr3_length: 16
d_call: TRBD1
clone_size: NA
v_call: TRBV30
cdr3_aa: CAWSNEQGIGDTEAFF
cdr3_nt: TGTGCCTGGAGTAACGAACAGGGGATAGGGGACACTGAAGCTTTCTTT

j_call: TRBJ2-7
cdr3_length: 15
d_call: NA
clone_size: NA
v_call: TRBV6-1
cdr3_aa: CASSEGGTVRNEQYF
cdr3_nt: TGTGCCAGCAGTGAGGGGGGGACAGTAAGAAACGAGCAGTACTTC

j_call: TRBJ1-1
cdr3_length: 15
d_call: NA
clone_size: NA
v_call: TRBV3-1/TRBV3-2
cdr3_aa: CASSQRGPGNTEAFF
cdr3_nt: TGTGCCAGCAGCCAACGCGGACCGGGAAACACTGAAGCTTTCTTT

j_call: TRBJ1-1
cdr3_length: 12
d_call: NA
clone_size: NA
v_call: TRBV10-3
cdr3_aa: CAISGGNTEAFF
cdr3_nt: TGTGCCATCAGTGGGGGGAACACTGAAGCTTTCTTT

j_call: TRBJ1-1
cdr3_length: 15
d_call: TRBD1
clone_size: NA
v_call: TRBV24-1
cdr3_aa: CATSDPGQMNTEAFF
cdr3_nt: TGTGCCACCAGTGACCCGGGACAGATGAACACTGAAGCTTTCTTT

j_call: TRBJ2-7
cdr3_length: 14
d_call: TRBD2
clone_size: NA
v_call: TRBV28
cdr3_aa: CASGGAGGSYEQYF
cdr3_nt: TGTGCCAGCGGTGGGGCGGGAGGTTCCTACGAGCAGTACTTC

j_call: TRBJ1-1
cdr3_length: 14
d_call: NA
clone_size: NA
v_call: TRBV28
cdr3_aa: CASISLRRGTEAFF
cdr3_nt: TGTGCCAGCATTTCACTCCGGAGAGGTACTGAAGCTTTCTTT

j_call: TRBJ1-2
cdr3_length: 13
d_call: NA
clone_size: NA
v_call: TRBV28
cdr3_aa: CAISLWDSPGYTF
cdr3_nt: TGTGCCATCAGCCTTTGGGACTCGCCGGGCTACACCTTC

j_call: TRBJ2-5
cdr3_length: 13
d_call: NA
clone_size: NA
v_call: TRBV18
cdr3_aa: CASSQDGASDQYF
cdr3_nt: TGTGCCAGCTCCCAAGATGGGGCAAGCGACCAGTACTTC

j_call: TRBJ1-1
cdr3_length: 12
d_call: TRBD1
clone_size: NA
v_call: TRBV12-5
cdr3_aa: CASGLTGAEAFF
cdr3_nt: TGTGCTAGTGGGTTGACAGGGGCTGAAGCTTTCTTT

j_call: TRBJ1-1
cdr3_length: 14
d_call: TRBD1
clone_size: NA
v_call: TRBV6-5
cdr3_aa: CATGTGPENTEAFF
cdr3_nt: TGTGCCACCGGGACAGGCCCGGAGAACACTGAAGCTTTCTTT

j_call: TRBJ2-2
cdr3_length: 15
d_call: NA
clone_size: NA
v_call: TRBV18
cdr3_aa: CASSPSGTNTGELFF
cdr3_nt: TGTGCCAGCTCTCCCTCGGGGACAAACACCGGGGAGCTGTTTTTT

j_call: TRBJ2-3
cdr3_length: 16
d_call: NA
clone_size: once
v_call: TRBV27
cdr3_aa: CASSPGLLGGTDTQYF
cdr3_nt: TGTGCCAGCAGTCCAGGACTTCTCGGGGGCACAGATACGCAGTATTTT

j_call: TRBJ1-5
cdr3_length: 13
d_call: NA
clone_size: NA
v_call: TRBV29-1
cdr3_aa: CSVGGGSNQPQHF
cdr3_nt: TGCAGCGTGGGGGGGGGTTCCAATCAGCCCCAGCATTTT

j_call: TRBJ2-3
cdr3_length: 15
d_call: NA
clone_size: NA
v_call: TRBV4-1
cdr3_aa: CASSQEPSNTDTQYF
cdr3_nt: TGCGCCAGCAGCCAAGAACCCAGTAACACAGATACGCAGTATTTT

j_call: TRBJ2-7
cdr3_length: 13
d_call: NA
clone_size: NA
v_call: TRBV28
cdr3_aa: CAGQDSLSYEQYF
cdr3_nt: TGTGCCGGCCAGGACAGTTTATCCTACGAGCAGTACTTC

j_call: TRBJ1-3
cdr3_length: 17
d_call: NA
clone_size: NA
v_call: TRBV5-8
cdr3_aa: CASSFARRQGAGNTIYF
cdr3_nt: TGTGCCAGCAGCTTTGCCCGTAGGCAGGGAGCTGGAAACACCATATATTTT

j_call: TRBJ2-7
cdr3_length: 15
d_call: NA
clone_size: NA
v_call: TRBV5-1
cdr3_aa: CASSETTTNSYEQYF
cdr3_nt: TGCGCCAGCAGCGAGACAACGACTAACTCCTACGAGCAGTACTTC

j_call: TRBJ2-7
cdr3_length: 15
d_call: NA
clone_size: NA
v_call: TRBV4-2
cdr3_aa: CASSQDRGVGYEQYF
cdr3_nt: TGTGCCAGCAGCCAAGATCGAGGGGTCGGCTACGAGCAGTACTTC

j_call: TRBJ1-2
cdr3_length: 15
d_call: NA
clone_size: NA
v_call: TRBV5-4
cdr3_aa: CASSLISSKNYGYTF
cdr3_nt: TGTGCCAGCAGCTTGATTTCAAGTAAAAACTATGGCTACACCTTC

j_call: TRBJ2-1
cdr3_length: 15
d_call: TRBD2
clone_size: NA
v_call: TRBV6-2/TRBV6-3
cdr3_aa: CASSYSTSGSDEQFF
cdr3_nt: TGTGCCAGCAGTTACTCGACTAGCGGGAGTGATGAGCAGTTCTTC

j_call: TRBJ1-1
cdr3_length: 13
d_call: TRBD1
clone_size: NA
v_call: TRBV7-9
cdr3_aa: CASILLRDREAFF
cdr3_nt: TGTGCCAGCATCCTACTCCGGGACAGGGAAGCTTTCTTT

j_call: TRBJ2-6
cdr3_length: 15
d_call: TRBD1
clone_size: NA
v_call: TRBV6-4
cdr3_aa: CASSQQGSGANVLTF
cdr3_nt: TGTGCCAGCAGTCAACAGGGGAGCGGGGCCAACGTCCTGACTTTC

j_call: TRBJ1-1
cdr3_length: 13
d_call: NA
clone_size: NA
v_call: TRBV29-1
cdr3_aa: CSVEPRLTPEAFF
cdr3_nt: TGCAGCGTTGAACCAAGACTCACCCCTGAAGCTTTCTTT

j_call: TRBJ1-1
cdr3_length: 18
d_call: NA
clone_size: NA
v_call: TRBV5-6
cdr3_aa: CASSPGWGRFTRDTEAFF
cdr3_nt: TGTGCCAGCAGCCCGGGGTGGGGGCGATTCACTCGGGACACTGAAGCTTTCTTT

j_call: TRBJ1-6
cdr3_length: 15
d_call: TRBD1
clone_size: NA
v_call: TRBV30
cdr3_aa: CALNPGQGRRGPLHF
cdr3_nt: TGTGCCTTAAACCCCGGACAGGGGCGTCGGGGGCCCCTCCACTTT

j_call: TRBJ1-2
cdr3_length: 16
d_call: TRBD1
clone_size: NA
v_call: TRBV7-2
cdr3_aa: CASSPTTGGPGYGYTF
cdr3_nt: TGTGCCAGCAGCCCGACGACAGGGGGTCCCGGCTATGGCTACACCTTC

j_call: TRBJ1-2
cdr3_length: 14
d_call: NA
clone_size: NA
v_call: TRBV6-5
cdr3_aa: CASSYVRETSGYTF
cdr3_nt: TGTGCCAGCAGTTACGTTAGAGAGACGAGTGGCTACACCTTC

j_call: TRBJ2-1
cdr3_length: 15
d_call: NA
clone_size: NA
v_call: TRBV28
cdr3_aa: CASSPRFSSYNEQFF
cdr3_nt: TGTGCCAGCAGCCCTCGCTTCAGCTCCTACAATGAGCAGTTCTTC

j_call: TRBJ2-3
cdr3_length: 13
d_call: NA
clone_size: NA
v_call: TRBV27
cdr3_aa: CASSLSAADTQYF
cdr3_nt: TGTGCCAGCAGTTTATCGGCGGCAGATACGCAGTATTTT

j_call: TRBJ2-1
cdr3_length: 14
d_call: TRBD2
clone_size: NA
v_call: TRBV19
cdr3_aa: CASSPAGGLNEQFF
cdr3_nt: TGTGCCAGTAGTCCGGCGGGAGGACTCAATGAGCAGTTCTTC

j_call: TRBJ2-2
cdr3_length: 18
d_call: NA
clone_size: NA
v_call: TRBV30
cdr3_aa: CAWRVPQTGLRNTGELFF
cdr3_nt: TGTGCCTGGAGAGTGCCTCAGACAGGCCTAAGGAACACCGGGGAGCTGTTTTTT

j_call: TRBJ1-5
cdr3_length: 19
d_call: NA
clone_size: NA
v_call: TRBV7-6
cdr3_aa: CASSLAPPGEGRPNQPQHF
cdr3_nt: TGTGCCAGCAGCTTAGCCCCCCCTGGAGAGGGGCGGCCTAATCAGCCCCAGCATTTT

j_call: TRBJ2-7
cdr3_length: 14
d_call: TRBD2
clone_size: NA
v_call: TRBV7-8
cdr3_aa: CASSFTSGGYEQYF
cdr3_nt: TGTGCCAGCAGCTTTACTAGCGGGGGCTACGAGCAGTACTTC

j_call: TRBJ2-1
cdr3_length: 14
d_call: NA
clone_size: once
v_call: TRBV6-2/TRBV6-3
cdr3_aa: CASSYSGTYNEQFF
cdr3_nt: TGTGCCAGCAGTTACTCCGGGACTTACAATGAGCAGTTCTTC

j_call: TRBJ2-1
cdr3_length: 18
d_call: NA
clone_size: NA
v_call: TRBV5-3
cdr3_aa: CARSLRAAGTLPYNEQFF
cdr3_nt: TGTGCCAGAAGCTTGCGAGCTGCCGGGACTTTACCTTACAATGAGCAGTTCTTC

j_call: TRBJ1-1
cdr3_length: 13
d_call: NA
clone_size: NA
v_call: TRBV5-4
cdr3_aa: CASSLPVNTEAFF
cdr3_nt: TGTGCCAGCAGCTTACCGGTGAACACTGAAGCTTTCTTT

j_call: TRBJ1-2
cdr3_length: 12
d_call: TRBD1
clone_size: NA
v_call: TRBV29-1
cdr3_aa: CSVGTGDYGYTF
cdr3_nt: TGCAGCGTCGGGACAGGCGACTATGGCTACACCTTC

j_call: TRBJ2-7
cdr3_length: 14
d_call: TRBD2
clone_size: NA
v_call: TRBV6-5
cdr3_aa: CASERAGGPYEQYF
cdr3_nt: TGTGCCAGTGAGAGGGCGGGAGGGCCCTACGAGCAGTACTTC

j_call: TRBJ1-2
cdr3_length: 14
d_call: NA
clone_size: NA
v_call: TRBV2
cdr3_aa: CASRAGGAVNGYTF
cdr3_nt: TGTGCCAGCAGGGCCGGGGGTGCGGTGAATGGCTACACCTTC

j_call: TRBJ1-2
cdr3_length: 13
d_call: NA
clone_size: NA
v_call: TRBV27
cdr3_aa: CASSPDRLYGYTF
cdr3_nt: TGTGCCAGCAGTCCCGACAGGCTTTATGGCTACACCTTC

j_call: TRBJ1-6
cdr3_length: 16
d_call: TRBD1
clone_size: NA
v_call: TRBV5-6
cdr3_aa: CASSSSTGGPNSPLHF
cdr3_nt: TGTGCCAGCAGCTCATCGACAGGGGGCCCCAATTCACCCCTCCACTTT

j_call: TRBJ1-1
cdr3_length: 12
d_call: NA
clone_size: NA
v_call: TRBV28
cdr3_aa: CASTGANTEAFF
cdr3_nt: TGTGCCAGCACCGGGGCCAACACTGAAGCTTTCTTT

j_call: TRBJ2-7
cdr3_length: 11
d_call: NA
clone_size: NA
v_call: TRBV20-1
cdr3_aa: CGGMDSGEQYF
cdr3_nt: TGCGGGGGGATGGACTCTGGAGAGCAGTACTTC

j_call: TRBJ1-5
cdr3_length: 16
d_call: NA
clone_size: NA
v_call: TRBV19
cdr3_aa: CASSTGTTIFNQPQHF
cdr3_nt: TGTGCCAGTAGTACCGGGACAACGATATTCAATCAGCCCCAGCATTTT